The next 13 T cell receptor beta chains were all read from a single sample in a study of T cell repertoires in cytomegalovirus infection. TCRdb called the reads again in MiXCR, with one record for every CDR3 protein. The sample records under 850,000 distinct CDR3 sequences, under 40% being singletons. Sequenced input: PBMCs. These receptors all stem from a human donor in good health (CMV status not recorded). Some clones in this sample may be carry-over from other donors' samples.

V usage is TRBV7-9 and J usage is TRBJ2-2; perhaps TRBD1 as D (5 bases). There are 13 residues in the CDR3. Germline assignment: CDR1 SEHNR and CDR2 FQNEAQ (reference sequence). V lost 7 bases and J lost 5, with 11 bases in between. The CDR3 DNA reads TGTGCCAGCACCTTGACAGCTACCGGGGAGCTGTTTTTT. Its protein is CASTLTATGELFF.

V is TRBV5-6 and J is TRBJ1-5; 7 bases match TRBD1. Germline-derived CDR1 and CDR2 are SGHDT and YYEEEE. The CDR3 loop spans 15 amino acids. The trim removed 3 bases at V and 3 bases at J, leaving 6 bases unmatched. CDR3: CASSSLDRDNQPQHF. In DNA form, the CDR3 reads TGTGCCAGCAGCTCACTTGACAGGGACAATCAGCCCCAGCATTTT.

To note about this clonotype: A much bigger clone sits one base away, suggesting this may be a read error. The CDR3 loop is CASSLRRQTAHLETQYF. In DNA form, the CDR3 reads TGTGCCAGCAGCTTGCGAAGACAGACAGCTCACCTAGAGACCCAGTACTTC. The genes are TRBV7-8 and TRBJ2-5; D is possibly TRBD1 (5 bases). V was cut by 3 bases and J by 4 bases, with 21 bases left in between. This CDR3 contains 17 residues. Germline CDR1 is SGHVS and CDR2 is FQNEAQ.

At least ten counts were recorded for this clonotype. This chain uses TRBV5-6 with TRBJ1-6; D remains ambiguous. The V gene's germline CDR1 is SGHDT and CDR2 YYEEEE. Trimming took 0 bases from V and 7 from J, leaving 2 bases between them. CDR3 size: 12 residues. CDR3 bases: TGTGCCAGCAGCTTGGGAAATTCACCCCTCCACTTT. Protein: CASSLGNSPLHF.

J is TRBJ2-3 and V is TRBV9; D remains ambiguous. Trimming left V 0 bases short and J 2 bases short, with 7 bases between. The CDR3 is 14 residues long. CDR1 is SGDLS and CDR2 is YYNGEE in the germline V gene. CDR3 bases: TGTGCCAGCAGCGTAGTGGATGCCACAGATACGCAGTATTTT. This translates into CASSVVDATDTQYF.

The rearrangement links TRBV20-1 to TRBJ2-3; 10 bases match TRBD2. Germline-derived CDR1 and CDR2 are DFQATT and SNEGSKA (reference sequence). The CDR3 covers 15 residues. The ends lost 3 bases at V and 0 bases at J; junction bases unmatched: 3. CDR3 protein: CSARTAGGSTDTQYF. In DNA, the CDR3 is TGCAGTGCTAGGACAGCGGGGGGGAGCACAGATACGCAGTATTTT.

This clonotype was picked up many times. CDR3 nucleotide sequence: TGTGCCAGCAGGGCCGGGGGAAGAGGCTACGAGCAGTACTTC. It codes for CASRAGGRGYEQYF. V and J are TRBV28 and TRBJ2-7; the D gene is possibly TRBD2 (6 bases). This CDR3 region has 14 residues. Germline V CDR1 and CDR2: MDHEN, SYDVKM. Trimming removed 6 bases at V and 3 bases at J, with 15 bases between.

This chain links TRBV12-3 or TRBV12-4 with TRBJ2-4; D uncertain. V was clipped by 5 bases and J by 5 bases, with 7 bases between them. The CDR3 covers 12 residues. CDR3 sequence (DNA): TGTGCCAGCAGTGTATCCGAAAACATTCAGTACTTC. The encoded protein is CASSVSENIQYF.

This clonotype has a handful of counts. The chain's CDR3 is CASTYRVYGTEAFF. As DNA, the CDR3 is TGTGCCAGCACCTACAGGGTATACGGCACTGAAGCTTTCTTT. The rearrangement joins TRBV28 to TRBJ1-1, with D possibly TRBD1 on 6 matching bases. The V gene lost 7 bases and the J gene lost 4 bases, with 16 bases spanning the gap. CDR1 MDHEN and CDR2 SYDVKM come from the germline V gene. CDR3 length equals 14 residues.

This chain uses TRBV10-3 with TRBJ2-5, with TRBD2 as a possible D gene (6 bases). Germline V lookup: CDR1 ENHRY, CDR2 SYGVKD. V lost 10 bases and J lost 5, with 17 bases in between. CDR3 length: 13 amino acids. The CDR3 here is CASGEVRSETQYF. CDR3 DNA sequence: TGTGCCAGCGGGGAGGTCAGGTCCGAGACCCAGTACTTC.

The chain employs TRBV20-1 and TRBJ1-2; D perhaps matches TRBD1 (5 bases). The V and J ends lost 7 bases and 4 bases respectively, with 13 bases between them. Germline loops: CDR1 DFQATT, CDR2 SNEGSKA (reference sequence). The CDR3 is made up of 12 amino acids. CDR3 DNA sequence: TGCAGTGGGACGGGGCAGACCTATGGCTACACCTTC. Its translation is CSGTGQTYGYTF.

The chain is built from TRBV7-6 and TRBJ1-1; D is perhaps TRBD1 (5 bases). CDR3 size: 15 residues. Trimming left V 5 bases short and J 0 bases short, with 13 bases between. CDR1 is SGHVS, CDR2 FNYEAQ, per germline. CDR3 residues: CASSAQGYVNTEAFF. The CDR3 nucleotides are TGTGCCAGCAGCGCCCAGGGTTACGTGAACACTGAAGCTTTCTTT.

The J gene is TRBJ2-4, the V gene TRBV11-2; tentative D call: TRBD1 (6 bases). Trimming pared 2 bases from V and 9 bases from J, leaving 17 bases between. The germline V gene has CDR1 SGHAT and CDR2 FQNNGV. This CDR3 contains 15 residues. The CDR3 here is CASSLRGSGLAIQYF. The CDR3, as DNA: TGTGCCAGCAGCTTAAGGGGGTCAGGGTTGGCCATTCAGTACTTC.